The sequence of this TCR beta chain was determined in a study of graft-versus-host responses after intestinal transplantation (dated by TCRdb to about 2021). Regarding the study in general: The transplants that recipients got were multivisceral, liver-intestinal, or isolated intestinal. To identify alloreactive clones, pre-transplant mixed lymphocyte reaction products were sequenced and compared with unstimulated pre-transplant donor and recipient T cells. A peak of at least 4% donor T cells among recipient peripheral blood mononuclear cells was the definition used for donor T cell macrochimerism. Anti-thymocyte globulin induction was given to all recipients, followed by maintenance tacrolimus and steroids for two to three years. After intestinal transplantation, graft-versus-host and host-versus-graft alloreactive T cell clones were followed in the graft, circulation and bone marrow using bulk TCR-beta CDR3 sequencing. The cohort enrolled some 23 intestinal transplant recipients, one of whom was a retransplant, and a few patients without pretransplant specimens were excluded. Rather than going through the commercial service, samples from a few later patients were sequenced in-house on an Illumina MiSeq and processed with MiXCR. Beyond this particular receptor, the publication reports: GvH clones were detected in recipient bone marrow, and some appeared earlier in ileal mucosa or blood, consistent with an intestinal mucosal origin. The relatively low number and heterogeneity of intestinal transplant patients limited the conclusions. In patients with donor T cell macrochimerism, the allografts had high GvH to HvG T cell clonal ratios. Early after transplant, declines in HvG clones were associated with peak levels of circulating GvH clones.

The sample's time point label is to be understood as: cells obtained before transplantation from donor or recipient. CD3+CD4+ and CD3+CD8+ populations were FACS-sorted from unstimulated pre-transplant donor and recipient cells taken from spleen or lymph nodes. The germline V gene encodes CDR1 WSHSY and CDR2 SAAADI. V has 3 bases trimmed and J has 2 bases trimmed; junction bases matching no gene number 5. Including the terminal cysteine and phenylalanine, the CDR3 comprises 15 residues. Only CDR3 DNA is held: 45 bases, read in frame from base 1. Libraries were constructed by the immunoSEQ multiplex PCR assay. For most patients, genomic DNA was isolated using the Qiagen DNeasy Blood and Tissue Kit and was shipped frozen to Adaptive Biotechnologies for TCR sequencing. Adaptive Biotechnologies carried out high-throughput TCR-beta CDR3 sequencing of genomic DNA for most patients. As for the authors' bioinformatics: Adaptive's ImmunoSEQ software supplied the TCR sequencing data for 15 to 20 patients, while MiXCR and VDJtools were used to process a few other patients. To correct CD4 versus CD8 sorting errors, sequences present in both subsets at a frequency ratio below 5:1 were removed. CDR3 nucleotide sequences shared between donor and recipient were removed because their origin could not be assigned. At least 2-fold expansion over unstimulated cells and a minimum CFSE-low frequency of 0.002% (template counts) or 0.001% (read counts) were required for clones to be classified as alloreactive. A clone was considered mappable if detected in the sequenced pre-transplant spleen, lymph node, or MLR CFSE-low populations of the donor or recipient. The cumulative frequency of alloreactive clones was calculated as a percentage of all sequences, weighted by copy number. TCRdb took this table from immuneACCESS and kept in-frame rearrangements with V and J called. Such tables lack part of the clones; where checked against another copy, unresolved V genes explain under half of the gap, and the rest is unexplained. V and J calls and clone size are as listed in that table; D and trimming were resolved from the DNA. The sample table contains about 88,000 clones; only one count was recorded for under 95% of them. The ten largest clones take up 0.3% to 0.45% of the sample.

A remark on this clone: Its antigen is unknown. The sample holds no much larger clone one base away, and base qualities are not on file.

Source: unstimulated CD4+ T cells sorted from spleen or lymph node cells, taken before transplant. This clonotype originated in a human donor who was the organ donor for an intestinal transplant. The chain was built from TRBV10-2 and TRBJ2-3, with 7 central nucleotides matching TRBD2. The CDR3 has the sequence CASSESGVVTDTQYF. The DNA sequence is TGCGCCAGCAGTGAAAGCGGGGTGGTCACAGATACGCAGTATTTT.